The present T cell receptor (beta chain) was sequenced within a study of T cell responses to AZD1222 COVID-19 vaccine. Germline V gene sequence: CDR1 MNHEY, CDR2 SMNVEV (reference sequence). The CDR3 sequence is 13 residues long. Between the trimmed V and J ends, which lost 2 bases and 6 bases, there was a span of 10 bases. Profiled with immunoSEQ multiplex PCR; TCRdb holds only in-frame clones, not every one. The sample has about 24,000 clones; around 87% are singletons. This clone showed up just a few times. V is TRBV27 and J is TRBJ1-2; TRBD1 is a possible D gene (5 bases). The TCR comes from an adult who received the AZD1222 COVID-19 vaccine. Here the sequenced sample was peripheral blood, taken 28 days after the second AZD1222 dose. The CDR3 sequence is CASSLRQGHGYTF. The CDR3 bases are TGTGCCAGCAGTTTAAGGCAGGGTCATGGCTACACCTTC.